Shown below are 30 T cell receptor beta chains from a single sample sequenced in a study of Ad26.COV2.S vaccination and SARS-CoV-2 variants. The treatment here: approximately 18 received Ad26.COV2.S at low or high dose, single or two shots; about 5 received placebo; per-sample allocation not given. Vaccine and placebo recipients were sampled on day 63 after the first injection. Measured with immunoSEQ multiplex PCR; TCRdb has only the in-frame clones, and not every one. The sample lists over 400,000 clones, roughly 90% seen once, with under 2% in the top ten. The sample in question was peripheral blood, obtained in a trial of Ad26.COV2.S vaccine versus placebo. The receptor set was obtained from a person aged 18-60 years who received the Ad26.COV2.S COVID-19 vaccine or a placebo.

J is TRBJ1-4 and V is TRBV6-5; D is possibly TRBD1 (6 bases). Germline loops: CDR1 MNHEY, CDR2 SVGAGI. The CDR3 has 13 residues. The V gene lost 4 bases and the J gene lost 8 bases, with 11 bases spanning the gap. CDR3 region: CASSFRDTEKLFF. CDR3 in DNA: TGTGCCAGCAGTTTTCGGGACACAGAAAAACTGTTTTTT.

Turning to this clone: This specimen includes other DNA sequences encoding the same CDR3. The V and J genes are TRBV9 and TRBJ2-3, with 7 bases lining up with TRBD2. Unmatched junction bases numbered 2, after V lost 0 bases and J lost 4 bases. CDR3 length: 14 residues. The germline V gene has CDR1 SGDLS and CDR2 YYNGEE. For the CDR3, the DNA is TGTGCCAGCAGCGTAGTGGGAGGGGCAGATACGCAGTATTTT. Amino acids: CASSVVGGADTQYF.

This sequence joins TRBV13 and TRBJ2-5, with TRBD1 matching over 9 bases. Germline values: CDR1 PRHDT, CDR2 FYEKMQ (reference sequence). The CDR3 is 17 residues long. V trimming: 5 bases; J trimming: 3 bases; junction bases outside the gene matches: 13. CDR3 sequence (DNA): TGTGCCAGCAGCCCCAACGACCCGGGACAGGGAGAAGAGACCCAGTACTTC. Its translation is CASSPNDPGQGEETQYF.

This rearrangement joins TRBV7-9 to TRBJ1-3; no firm D call. Trimming took 5 bases from V and 7 from J, leaving 12 bases between them. The germline V gene encodes CDR1 SEHNR and CDR2 FQNEAQ (reference sequence). The CDR3 runs 13 residues. The CDR3, as DNA: TGTGCCAGCAGCGTGAATAGTCTCAACACCATATATTTT. Amino acid sequence: CASSVNSLNTIYF. Using reference TRBV7-9 and TRBJ1-3 for the parts outside the CDR3, the full variable domain is DTGVSQNPRHKITKRGQNVTFRCDPISEHNRLYWYRQTLGQGPEFLTYFQNEAQLEKSRLLSDRFSAERPKGSFSTLEIQRTEQGDSAMYLCASSVNSLNTIYFGEGSWLTVV.

The chain uses TRBV6-5 and TRBJ1-2; no reliable D call. The germline V gene encodes CDR1 MNHEY and CDR2 SVGAGI. This CDR3 has 16 amino acids. V gave up 4 bases and J gave up 2 bases, with 17 bases separating them. In DNA form, the CDR3 reads TGTGCCAGCAGTTTGAACCCGGACGGCGGAAACTATGGCTACACCTTC. Amino acid sequence: CASSLNPDGGNYGYTF.

The gene calls are TRBV21-1 and TRBJ2-2; the tabulated D call, TRBD1, remains unverified against the DNA. TRBV21-1 corresponds to a pseudogene. The length of the CDR3 is 16 residues. The DNA of the CDR3 is TGTGCCAGCAGCACTTGGGACAGGCGGAACACCGGGGAGCTGTTTTTT. Translating it yields CASSTWDRRNTGELFF.

The chain links TRBV29-1 to TRBJ2-3, with D possibly called TRBD1 or TRBD2 (5 bases each). Germline CDR1 SQVTM, CDR2 ANQGSEA. Trimming stripped 3 bases from V and 3 bases from J, with 16 bases between. The CDR3 loop spans 15 amino acids. CDR3 DNA: TGCAGCGTTGACGTTCAGGGTCGGAGGACAGATACGCAGTATTTT. It yields the protein CSVDVQGRRTDTQYF.

The rearrangement joins TRBV12-3 or TRBV12-4 to TRBJ2-3; no definite D call. V lost 3 bases to trimming and J lost 4 bases, with 8 bases between them. The CDR3 is 13 residues long. The CDR3 protein is CASSFSPPDTQYF. The CDR3 DNA sequence: TGTGCCAGCAGTTTCTCCCCCCCAGATACGCAGTATTTT.

The chain employs TRBV5-4 and TRBJ1-2, with 9 nucleotides matching TRBD1. The CDR3 is 15 amino acids. Germline CDR1 is SGHNT and CDR2 is YYREEE (reference sequence). Trimming cost V 4 bases and J 8 bases; bases outside gene matches: 12. The CDR3 spells CASSDDTGGLGGYTF. CDR3 coding DNA: TGTGCCAGCAGCGACGATACAGGGGGCTTGGGCGGCTACACCTTC.

This clone appeared a single time. The rearrangement uses TRBV10-3 and TRBJ2-7; 10 nucleotides agree with TRBD1. J was trimmed by 3 bases and V by 11 bases; bases with no gene match: 7. The CDR3 extends over 13 amino acids. Per the germline V gene, CDR1 is ENHRY and CDR2 is SYGVKD. The DNA for the CDR3 is TGTGCCGCCGGGACAGGGGTAGGCTACGAGCAGTACTTC. It is translated as CAAGTGVGYEQYF.

The chain combines TRBV7-8 with TRBJ2-3; the D is unclear. CDR3 length: 16 amino acids. V shed 1 base and J shed 4 bases, with 15 bases lying between them. Germline lookup yields CDR1 SGHVS and CDR2 FQNEAQ. CDR3 amino acids: CASSLDLRAVPDTQYF. For the CDR3, the DNA is TGTGCCAGCAGCTTAGATCTTAGAGCAGTCCCAGATACGCAGTATTTT.

The V and J genes are TRBV4-3 and TRBJ1-2, with a weak D call TRBD1 (5 bases). The CDR3 has 15 residues. V lost 0 bases, J lost 7 bases, and 15 bases lay in between. CDR1 and CDR2 from the germline V gene are LGHNA and YSLEER. In DNA form, the CDR3 reads TGCGCCAGCAGCCAAGATTGGTCGGGGCGCGGTGGCTACACCTTC. Translation gives CASSQDWSGRGGYTF.

J is TRBJ2-1 and V is TRBV7-2; D call uncertain. V lost 1 base and J 1 base, leaving 17 bases between the germline ends. The CDR3 totals 18 residues. In germline, CDR1 is SGHTA, CDR2 FQGNSA. For the CDR3, the DNA is TGTGCCAGCAGCTTAGTGGGTCCGGTGGGTGGGTCCTACAATGAGCAGTTCTTC. It codes for CASSLVGPVGGSYNEQFF.

The chain recombines TRBV18 with TRBJ2-1, with no clear D. V was pared by 3 bases and J by 6 bases, with 9 bases between. The CDR3 consists of 13 residues. Germline CDR1 reads KGHSH; CDR2 reads LQKENI. The CDR3 bases are TGTGCCAGCTCACCGCTGGAGAGCAATGAGCAGTTCTTC. Amino acids: CASSPLESNEQFF.

V gene TRBV7-2 combines with J gene TRBJ2-1, with 9 positions matching TRBD1. The CDR3 has 18 residues. V lost 1 base and J lost 4; bases outside the gene matches: 11. Germline loops: CDR1 SGHTA, CDR2 FQGNSA. CDR3 amino acids: CASSLVGATGGPYNEQFF. In DNA, the CDR3 is TGTGCCAGCAGCTTAGTTGGAGCGACAGGGGGACCTTACAATGAGCAGTTCTTC.

The J gene is TRBJ2-3, the V gene TRBV18; 8 bases fit TRBD2. Trimming removed 1 base from V and 5 bases from J; junction bases left unmatched: 5. CDR1 is KGHSH and CDR2 is LQKENI in the germline V gene. The CDR3 totals 15 residues. The CDR3 sequence: CASSPRRGEGDTQYF. As DNA, the CDR3 is TGTGCCAGCTCACCACGGCGGGGGGAGGGAGATACGCAGTATTTT.

The gene calls are TRBV2 and TRBJ2-3; D is ambiguous. The CDR3 has 14 residues. Trimming stripped 8 bases from V and 1 base from J, with 13 bases between. CDR1 is SNHLY, CDR2 FYNNEI, per germline. Written as DNA, the CDR3 is TGTGCCAGCGCACCGTTATTCGGCACAGATACGCAGTATTTT. It yields the protein CASAPLFGTDTQYF.

The chain has TRBV5-4 and TRBJ2-1, with 10 bases lining up with TRBD2. V dropped 1 base and J dropped 4; count of bases not matched to a gene: 5. Germline lookup yields CDR1 SGHNT and CDR2 YYREEE (reference sequence). The CDR3 contains 16 residues. In DNA form, the CDR3 reads TGTGCCAGCAGCTTGAGTAGCGGGGGGATTTACAATGAGCAGTTCTTC. This sequence encodes CASSLSSGGIYNEQFF.

The chain has TRBV6-6 and TRBJ1-2, with D perhaps matching TRBD1 (5 bases). Germline-derived CDR1 and CDR2 are MNHNY and SVGAGI (reference sequence). The CDR3 is 11 residues long. V was cut by 5 bases and J by 7 bases, with 8 bases left in between. CDR3 loop: CASSVGVGYTF. The CDR3 region has the DNA TGTGCCAGCAGTGTAGGGGTTGGCTACACCTTC.

This chain joins TRBV2 and TRBJ2-5, with a weak D call TRBD1 (6 bases). This CDR3 has 13 residues. In germline, CDR1 is SNHLY, CDR2 FYNNEI. V was trimmed by 2 bases and J by 6 bases, leaving 10 bases between them. The CDR3 region is CASSEQGPQTQYF. The CDR3 DNA follows: TGTGCCAGCAGTGAACAGGGGCCCCAGACCCAGTACTTC.

The V gene is TRBV12-3 or TRBV12-4, the J gene TRBJ1-4; 8 nucleotides align to TRBD1. The CDR3 covers 13 residues. With V trimmed by 3 bases and J by 8 bases, 2 bases remained unmatched. Here the CDR3 DNA reads TGTGCCAGCAGTTTGAGGACAGGGGAAAAACTGTTTTTT. Protein product: CASSLRTGEKLFF.

This clone was found a few times. This chain's CDR3 is CASRGELKRQETQYF. As DNA, the CDR3 is TGTGCCAGCCGAGGGGAACTGAAGCGTCAAGAGACCCAGTACTTC. This sequence joins TRBV7-9 and TRBJ2-5; D tentatively reads TRBD1 or TRBD2 (5 bases each). This CDR3 contains 15 residues. Germline values: CDR1 SEHNR, CDR2 FQNEAQ (reference sequence). V lost 8 bases and J lost 2, with 18 bases in between.

The rearrangement uses TRBV15 and TRBJ2-4; TRBD1 matches at 11 bases. In germline, CDR1 is LNHNV, CDR2 YYDKDF (reference sequence). There are 22 residues in the CDR3. J gave up 4 bases and V 2 bases, and 22 bases lay outside the gene matches. CDR3 nucleotide sequence: TGTGCCACCAGCAGATTCCTGACTGGGACAGGGGGGAACCTCCCCTCGAAAAACATTCAGTACTTC. Translating gives CATSRFLTGTGGNLPSKNIQYF.

The CDR3 is CASSLEVDQPQHF. The CDR3 DNA reads as TGTGCCAGCAGCTTAGAGGTTGATCAGCCCCAGCATTTT. V is TRBV7-2 and J is TRBJ1-5, with D hard to call. The germline gives CDR1 SGHTA, CDR2 FQGNSA. This CDR3 region has 13 residues. Trimming removed 1 base at V and 5 bases at J, with 6 bases between.

The rearrangement joins TRBV21-1 to TRBJ2-1. TRBV21-1 is a known pseudogene. CDR3 length: 14 residues. The CDR3 DNA reads TGTGCCAGCAGCAAAAGGGACGGTTACAATGAGCAGTTCTTC. Its protein product is CASSKRDGYNEQFF.

The chain employs TRBV14 and TRBJ2-7; 7 positions agree with TRBD2. V trimming: 3 bases; J trimming: 0 bases; junction bases outside the gene matches: 2. The CDR3 has 14 residues. Germline CDR1 and CDR2: SGHDN and FVKESK. CDR3 sequence (DNA): TGTGCCAGCAGCCAGGGCGGGGGCTCCTACGAGCAGTACTTC. It is translated as CASSQGGGSYEQYF.

This chain uses TRBV5-6 with TRBJ1-6, with 12 bases identical to TRBD1. There are 13 residues in the CDR3. CDR1 is SGHDT and CDR2 is YYEEEE in the germline V gene. J gave up 14 bases and V 4 bases, and 4 bases lay outside the gene matches. DNA for the CDR3: TGTGCCAGCAGCACCGGGACAGGGGGCACCCTCCACTTT. It encodes CASSTGTGGTLHF.

The CDR3 sequence: CASSLQVGGNSPLHF. The DNA for the CDR3 is TGCGCCAGCAGCTTACAGGTGGGGGGTAATTCACCCCTCCACTTT. The rearrangement uses TRBV5-1 and TRBJ1-6, with D possibly being TRBD1 (5 bases). V was pared by 2 bases and J by 6 bases, with 12 bases between. Per germline, CDR1 SGHRS and CDR2 YFSETQ. The CDR3 consists of 15 residues.

With respect to this clone: The sample holds other DNA sequences that translate to the same CDR3. The rearrangement uses TRBV6-2 or TRBV6-3 and TRBJ1-1, with D perhaps TRBD1 (5 bases). The CDR3 has 14 residues. The V end was cut by 2 bases, the J end by 2 bases, with 9 bases between. Germline CDR1 reads MNHEY; CDR2 reads SVGEGT. Here the CDR3 DNA reads TGTGCCAGCAGTTACAGTGGGGGAAACACTGAAGCTTTCTTT. Residues: CASSYSGGNTEAFF.

The chain carries TRBV4-1 and TRBJ2-7, with D possibly TRBD2 on 6 matching bases. Looked up from germline, CDR1 is MGHRA and CDR2 is YSYEKL. V was cut by 4 bases and J by 0 bases, with 16 bases left in between. The CDR3 is 16 amino acids. CDR3: CASSLSPRGNSYEQYF. The CDR3 DNA follows: TGCGCCAGCAGCCTTAGTCCCCGGGGGAACTCCTACGAGCAGTACTTC.